Sequencing of this T cell receptor (beta chain) was carried out in a study of T cell clonality in common variable immunodeficiency. This clone has at least ten counts. The read ends 3 residues shy of where the CDR3 ends; the end is completed using the germline J gene. The CDR3 is 14 residues long. V shed 4 bases and J 5 bases; nucleotides not matched to a gene: 5. Germline V gene data show CDR1 as ENHRY and CDR2 as SYGVKD. TCRdb keeps only in-frame clones here, not all; method: immunoSEQ multiplex PCR. The repertoire consists of roughly 34,000 clones, none detected only once. V gene TRBV10-3 combines with J gene TRBJ2-1; 7 bases line up with TRBD1. Sequenced material: peripheral blood mononuclear cells. The clonotype originates from a person aged 18 to 70 in good health. CDR3 sequence: CAISGRTGNNEQFF. The covered CDR3 bases are TGTGCCATCAGTGGTAGGACAGGCAACAATGAG.